The 12 T cell receptor beta chains listed next were all sequenced from one sample in a study of cytotoxic CD8 clonotypes in ibrutinib-treated CLL (dated by TCRdb to about 2021). To prepare the library, the immunoSEQ multiplex PCR assay was applied. TCRdb retrieved this table from immuneACCESS and kept in-frame rearrangements only. Not all clones are present; in checked studies, unresolved V genes account for under half, and no reason is known for the remainder. Across this sample there are some 200,000 clones, with roughly 77% seen only once. The ten largest clones take up roughly 5.8% of the sample. Reading the label with the study, this specimen's time point is: about a year on ibrutinib. Sequenced here: PBMCs, sampled after 12 months of ibrutinib treatment. These receptors came from a human donor with chronic lymphocytic leukemia.

This clone was counted only a few times. The chain uses TRBV7-9 and TRBJ1-2; 10 positions agree with TRBD1. Germline CDR1 SEHNR, CDR2 FQNEAQ (reference sequence). The CDR3 sequence is 14 residues long. Trimming took 5 bases from V and 4 from J; bases not matched to a gene: 4. The CDR3 nucleotides read TGTGCCAGCAGCCCAGGGACAGGGGCCTATGGCTACACCTTC. The encoded protein is CASSPGTGAYGYTF.

V is TRBV10-1 and J is TRBJ2-7; 8 nucleotides agree with TRBD1. After removal of 4 bases from V and 0 bases from J, the junction contained 8 bases not matched to a gene. CDR1 is WNHNN, CDR2 SYGVQD, per germline (reference sequence). The CDR3 has 16 residues. The CDR3 spells CASSGVGQATSYEQYF. Here the CDR3 DNA reads TGCGCCAGCAGTGGCGTGGGACAGGCGACCTCCTACGAGCAGTACTTC.

This chain links TRBV4-1 with TRBJ1-6; no firm D call. V was pared by 0 bases and J by 0 bases, with 12 bases between. CDR1 is MGHRA, CDR2 YSYEKL, per germline. The CDR3 runs to 18 residues. The CDR3 region is CASSQETPGYSYNSPLHF. The CDR3 coding sequence is TGCGCCAGCAGCCAAGAAACCCCAGGATACTCCTATAATTCACCCCTCCACTTT.

The chain recombines TRBV28 with TRBJ2-7; D gene ambiguous. This CDR3 spans 16 amino acids. Trimming took off 2 bases at V and 6 bases at J, with 20 bases between the two ends. The germline gives CDR1 MDHEN, CDR2 SYDVKM. The CDR3 DNA sequence: TGTGCCAGCAGTTTAATTGCCTCCCTGGGAAGTAGCGAGCAGTACTTC. Protein sequence: CASSLIASLGSSEQYF.

This chain uses TRBV7-3 with TRBJ1-1, with 8 bases aligning to TRBD1. The V and J ends lost 5 bases and 4 bases, in that order; junction bases with no gene match: 6. The CDR3 length is 14 residues. Per germline, CDR1 SGHTA and CDR2 FQGTGA. Written as DNA, the CDR3 is TGTGCCAGCAGCCAACAGGGGGGTAGCACTGAAGCTTTCTTT. This sequence encodes CASSQQGGSTEAFF.

J is TRBJ2-7 and V is TRBV15; 9 positions match TRBD1. CDR3 length equals 15 residues. V lost 6 bases, J lost 3 bases, and 9 bases stayed unmatched. Germline V CDR1 and CDR2: LNHNV, YYDKDF (reference sequence). The CDR3 DNA sequence: TGTGCCACCAGTAACCCGGGACAGGGCGTCTACGAGCAGTACTTC. Its translation is CATSNPGQGVYEQYF.

The chain joins TRBV4-2 to TRBJ2-1, with TRBD2 matching over 13 bases. The V and J ends lost 5 bases and 4 bases, in that order; junction bases with no gene match: 8. The CDR3 consists of 17 residues. Germline V lookup: CDR1 LGHNA, CDR2 YNFKEQ. CDR3: CASSYGLAGASYNEQFF. The CDR3 DNA follows: TGTGCCAGCAGCTACGGACTAGCGGGGGCTTCTTACAATGAGCAGTTCTTC.

This clone was picked up one time. The chain has TRBV25-1 and TRBJ1-5; TRBD1 might be the D (5 bases). V was cut by 1 base and J by 4 bases, with 14 bases left in between. Per germline, CDR1 MGHDK and CDR2 SYGVNS. CDR3 length equals 16 residues. The CDR3 DNA sequence: TGTGCCAGCAGTGAATCGGGAGGGGCCTTTAATCAGCCCCAGCATTTT. Protein sequence: CASSESGGAFNQPQHF.

This clone came up a few times. The rearrangement uses TRBV7-9 and TRBJ1-2; D might be TRBD1 (5 bases). CDR1 is SEHNR and CDR2 is FQNEAQ in the germline V gene (reference sequence). Deletions cut 1 base from V and 4 bases from J, with 10 bases between. The CDR3 consists of 14 residues. CDR3 DNA: TGTGCCAGCAGCTTAGATGACAGAACCTATGGCTACACCTTC. Residues: CASSLDDRTYGYTF.

In the case of this clone: Other DNA sequences in the same sample also yield this CDR3. This chain joins TRBV4-1 and TRBJ1-5; no reliable D call. V was shortened by 0 bases and J by 4 bases, with 10 bases between the two germline ends. From germline, CDR1 is MGHRA and CDR2 YSYEKL. The length of the CDR3 is 15 residues. The CDR3 loop reads CASSQDRTPNQPQHF. In DNA form, the CDR3 reads TGCGCCAGCAGCCAAGATCGCACACCAAATCAGCCCCAGCATTTT.

The chain carries TRBV6-1 and TRBJ2-1; D call uncertain. Germline CDR1 is MNHNS and CDR2 is SASEGT. The CDR3 length is 15 residues. V shed 6 bases and J shed 2 bases, with 14 bases lying between them. CDR3 in amino acids: CASRRRLETYNEQFF. Here the CDR3 DNA reads TGTGCCAGCAGACGCCGCCTAGAGACCTACAATGAGCAGTTCTTC.

This clone appeared a single time. The chain carries TRBV30 and TRBJ1-2; a weak D match, TRBD1 (6 bases). Germline CDR1 is GTSNPN and CDR2 is SVGIG (reference sequence). This CDR3 spans 14 amino acids. V dropped 0 bases and J dropped 2 bases, with 10 bases sitting between them. The DNA of the CDR3 is TGTGCCTGGAGTGTGGGGGCTTCAAACTATGGCTACACCTTC. Translation gives CAWSVGASNYGYTF.